This T cell receptor beta chain comes out of a study of graft-versus-host responses after intestinal transplantation. Study background: Anti-thymocyte globulin served as induction for all recipients, who then took tacrolimus and steroids for about three years. General study findings and limits: Declines in HvG clones occurring early post-transplant were associated with peak circulating GvH clone levels. Graft-versus-host to host-versus-graft clonal ratios in allografts were high in patients with graft-donor T cell macrochimerism.

TCRdb's table, derived via immunoSEQ multiplex PCR, lists solely in-frame clones and lacks some. The table lists more than 20,000 clones, around 92% of them singletons. Trimming took off 5 bases at V and 2 bases at J, with 13 bases between the two ends. In germline, CDR1 is SEHNR, CDR2 FQNEAQ (reference sequence). The CDR3 is 14 amino acids. As concerns this clone: Its antigen is not known.

The input for sequencing was PBMCs, taken about 260 days after intestinal transplant. The chain uses TRBV7-9 and TRBJ2-7; perhaps D is TRBD1 or TRBD2 (5 bases each). This receptor was obtained from a human patient who received an intestinal transplant, so some T cells may come from the graft donor. CDR3 in DNA: TGTGCCAGCAGCCCCGGGACCTGGACCTACGAGCAGTACTTC. Translation gives CASSPGTWTYEQYF.